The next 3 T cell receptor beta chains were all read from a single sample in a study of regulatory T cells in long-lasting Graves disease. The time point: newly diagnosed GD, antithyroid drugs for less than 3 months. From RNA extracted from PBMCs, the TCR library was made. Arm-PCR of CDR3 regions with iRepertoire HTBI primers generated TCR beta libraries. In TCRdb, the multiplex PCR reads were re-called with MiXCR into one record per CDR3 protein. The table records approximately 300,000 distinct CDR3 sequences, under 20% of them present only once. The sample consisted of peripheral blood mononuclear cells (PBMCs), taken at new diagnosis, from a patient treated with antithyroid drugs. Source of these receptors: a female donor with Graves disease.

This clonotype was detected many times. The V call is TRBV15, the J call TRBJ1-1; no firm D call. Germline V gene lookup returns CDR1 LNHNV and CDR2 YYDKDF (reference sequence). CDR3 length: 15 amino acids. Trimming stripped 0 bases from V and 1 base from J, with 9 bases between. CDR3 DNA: TGTGCCACCAGCAGAGACTCTCCGAGGAACACTGAAGCTTTCTTT. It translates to CATSRDSPRNTEAFF.

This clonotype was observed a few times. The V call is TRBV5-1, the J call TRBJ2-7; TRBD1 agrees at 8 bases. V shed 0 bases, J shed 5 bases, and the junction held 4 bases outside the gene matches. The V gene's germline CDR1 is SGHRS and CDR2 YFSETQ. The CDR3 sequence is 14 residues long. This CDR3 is CASSLAPTGDEQYF. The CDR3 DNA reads TGCGCCAGCAGCTTGGCCCCGACAGGGGACGAGCAGTACTTC. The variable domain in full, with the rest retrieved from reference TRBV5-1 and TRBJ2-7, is KAGVTQTPRYLIKTRGQQVTLSCSPISGHRSVSWYQQTPGQGLQFLFEYFSETQRNKGNFPGRFSGRQFSNSRSEMNVSTLELGDSALYLCASSLAPTGDEQYFGPGTRLTVT.

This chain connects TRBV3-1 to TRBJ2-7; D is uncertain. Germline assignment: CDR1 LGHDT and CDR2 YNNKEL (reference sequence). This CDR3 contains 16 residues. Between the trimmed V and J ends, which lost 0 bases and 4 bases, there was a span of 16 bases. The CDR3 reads CASSQDSRQVSYEQYF. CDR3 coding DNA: TGTGCCAGCAGCCAAGATTCCCGTCAGGTTTCTTACGAGCAGTACTTC.